Following are 20 T cell receptor beta chains from one sample sequenced in a study of OX40 agonist ivuxolimab in advanced cancers. Generated by immunoSEQ multiplex PCR, the TCRdb table keeps only in-frame clones and is missing some. The sample includes roughly 100,000 clones, about 90% seen only once; the top ten take 0.7% to 1%. The material sequenced was CD4+ or CD8+ T cells sorted from blood, taken in a trial of the OX40 agonist ivuxolimab. Receptors were obtained from an adult with an advanced solid tumor such as melanoma, head and neck, liver or kidney cancer.

The chain couples TRBV6-6 to TRBJ1-2, with TRBD1 matching over 9 bases. CDR1 is MNHNY and CDR2 is SVGAGI in the germline V gene (reference sequence). V trimming: 8 bases; J trimming: 8 bases; junction bases outside the gene matches: 9. The CDR3 covers 13 residues. In nucleotides, the CDR3 is TGTGCCAGCCAAACAGGGGGCGGTGAGGGCTACACCTTC. Translating it yields CASQTGGGEGYTF.

V usage is TRBV7-2 and J usage is TRBJ1-1; D gene unclear. The CDR3 runs 13 residues. Germline V gives CDR1 SGHTA, CDR2 FQGNSA. The germline V and J ends were trimmed by 1 base and 7 bases, with 10 bases remaining between them. CDR3 sequence: CASSLERRDEAFF. The DNA for the CDR3 is TGTGCCAGCAGCTTAGAGCGACGGGATGAAGCTTTCTTT. Full variable domain (remainder filled in from reference TRBV7-2 and TRBJ1-1): GAGVSQSPSNKVTEKGKDVELRCDPISGHTALYWYRQSLGQGLEFLIYFQGNSAPDKSGLPSDRFSAERTGGSVSTLTIQRTQQEDSAVYLCASSLERRDEAFFGQGTRLTVV.

The CDR3: CASSSVLTANYGYTF. The CDR3 region has the DNA TGTGCCAGCAGCTCCGTTCTGACAGCTAACTATGGCTACACCTTC. The rearrangement uses TRBV5-5 and TRBJ1-2, with D maybe TRBD1 (5 bases). The germline V gene encodes CDR1 SGHKS and CDR2 YYEKEE (reference sequence). V gave up 3 bases and J gave up 0 bases, with 12 bases separating them. The CDR3 runs 15 residues. The whole variable domain, filled in from reference TRBV5-5 and TRBJ1-2, reads DAGVTQSPTHLIKTRGQQVTLRCSPISGHKSVSWYQQVLGQGPQFIFQYYEKEERGRGNFPDRFSARQFPNYSSELNVNALLLGDSALYLCASSSVLTANYGYTFGSGTRLTVV.

The chain carries TRBV6-5 and TRBJ1-1; maybe TRBD1 (5 bases). Trimming took 0 bases from V and 4 from J, leaving 15 bases between them. Germline V CDR1 and CDR2: MNHEY, SVGAGI. The CDR3 length is 16 residues. The CDR3 reads CASSYSIARGGTEAFF. CDR3 DNA sequence: TGTGCCAGCAGTTACTCGATCGCCCGGGGGGGCACTGAAGCTTTCTTT.

The V call is TRBV2, the J call TRBJ1-1, with D unclear. CDR3 length: 14 residues. Germline CDR1 and CDR2: SNHLY and FYNNEI. The V gene lost 7 bases and the J gene lost 5 bases, with 17 bases spanning the gap. This CDR3 reads CASNRGEGETEAFF. Here the CDR3 DNA reads TGTGCCAGCAATCGCGGAGAGGGCGAGACTGAAGCTTTCTTT.

The V call is TRBV9, the J call TRBJ1-6; TRBD1 matches at 11 bases. CDR3 length: 15 amino acids. Trimming at V came to 5 bases and at J to 5 bases, leaving 3 bases not matched to a gene. Germline V gene lookup returns CDR1 SGDLS and CDR2 YYNGEE. The CDR3 DNA reads TGTGCCAGCAGGCCGGGACAGGGGGATAATTCACCCCTCCACTTT. Translation: CASRPGQGDNSPLHF.

This clone was detected once. V is TRBV6-5 and J is TRBJ2-7; 12 nucleotides agree with TRBD1. With V trimmed by 6 bases and J by 9 bases, 6 bases remained unmatched. The CDR3 sequence is 13 residues long. Looked up from germline, CDR1 is MNHEY and CDR2 is SVGAGI. CDR3: CASSGTGGFGQYF. CDR3 coding DNA: TGTGCCAGCAGCGGGACAGGGGGCTTCGGGCAGTACTTC.

The CDR3 is CASSLLGQEGTDTQYF. The CDR3 region has the DNA TGTGCCAGCAGCTTACTGGGACAGGAAGGCACAGATACGCAGTATTTT. This chain uses TRBV7-2 with TRBJ2-3, with TRBD1 matching over 8 bases. CDR3 size: 16 residues. CDR1 and CDR2 (germline): SGHTA, FQGNSA. Trimming cost V 2 bases and J 1 base; bases outside gene matches: 5.

The V gene is TRBV15, the J gene TRBJ1-2; D uncertain. Germline CDR1 LNHNV, CDR2 YYDKDF (reference sequence). The CDR3 has 14 amino acids. Trimming took off 3 bases at V and 5 bases at J, with 13 bases between the two ends. The CDR3 coding sequence is TGTGCCACCAGCAGGAAGGGTTCTTCGTATGGCTACACCTTC. This gives the protein CATSRKGSSYGYTF. Supplemented by reference TRBV15 and TRBJ1-2, the full variable domain reads DAMVIQNPRYQVTQFGKPVTLSCSQTLNHNVMYWYQQKSSQAPKLLFHYYDKDFNNEADTPDNFQSRRPNTSFCFLDIRSPGLGDTAMYLCATSRKGSSYGYTFGSGTRLTVV.

The chain is built from TRBV4-1 and TRBJ2-1; D is uncertain. Per the germline V gene, CDR1 is MGHRA and CDR2 is YSYEKL. This CDR3 spans 11 amino acids. Trimming shortened V by 1 base and J by 8 bases, and 3 bases separated the two germline ends. CDR3 protein: CASSQGYEQFF. CDR3 coding DNA: TGCGCCAGCAGCCAAGGTTATGAGCAGTTCTTC.

This clone is a singleton in its sample. J is TRBJ1-3 and V is TRBV11-2; unclear D gene. The CDR3 extends over 13 amino acids. CDR1 is SGHAT, CDR2 FQNNGV, per germline. V was pared by 5 bases and J by 4 bases, with 9 bases between. The CDR3 loop is CASSRNLGNTIYF. CDR3 bases: TGTGCCAGCAGCCGAAACTTAGGAAACACCATATATTTT.

The chain joins TRBV5-6 to TRBJ2-2; no reliable D call. This CDR3 comprises 15 residues. Germline V lookup: CDR1 SGHDT, CDR2 YYEEEE. The germline V and J ends were trimmed by 0 bases and 4 bases, with 10 bases remaining between them. The DNA for the CDR3 is TGTGCCAGCAGCTTGGTAGTCGTTGGCACCGGGGAGCTGTTTTTT. This gives the protein CASSLVVVGTGELFF.

The chain uses TRBV7-9 and TRBJ2-3; no firm D call. V lost 1 base and J 2 bases, leaving 1 base between the germline ends. Germline CDR1 is SEHNR and CDR2 is FQNEAQ (reference sequence). This CDR3 region has 12 residues. CDR3 protein: CASSLDTDTQYF. In DNA, the CDR3 is TGTGCCAGCAGCTTAGACACAGATACGCAGTATTTT.

The J gene is TRBJ2-5, the V gene TRBV7-6, with a tentative D call TRBD1 (6 bases). V lost 0 bases to trimming and J lost 5 bases, with 19 bases between them. In germline, CDR1 is SGHVS, CDR2 FNYEAQ. The CDR3 is made up of 17 amino acids. The CDR3 loop is CASSLAQGSRRGETQYF. The CDR3 coding sequence is TGTGCCAGCAGCTTAGCGCAAGGGTCCCGTAGGGGGGAGACCCAGTACTTC. Based on the CDR3 plus reference TRBV7-6 and TRBJ2-5, the full variable domain is GAGVSQSPRYKVTKRGQDVALRCDPISGHVSLYWYRQALGQGPEFLTYFNYEAQQDKSGLPNDRFSAERPEGSISTLTIQRTEQRDSAMYRCASSLAQGSRRGETQYFGPGTRLLVL.

The chain has TRBV19 and TRBJ1-2, with TRBD1 identical over 9 bases. The V and J ends lost 8 bases and 4 bases, in that order; junction bases with no gene match: 8. Germline V gene data show CDR1 as LNHDA and CDR2 as SQIVND (reference sequence). The CDR3 sequence is 14 residues long. The CDR3 DNA reads as TGTGCCAGTCTCCGGGACAGGGCGGGCTATGGCTACACCTTC. It encodes CASLRDRAGYGYTF. Together with reference TRBV19 and TRBJ1-2, the CDR3 gives the full variable domain: DGGITQSPKYLFRKEGQNVTLSCEQNLNHDAMYWYRQDPGQGLRLIYYSQIVNDFQKGDIAEGYSVSREKKESFPLTVTSAQKNPTAFYLCASLRDRAGYGYTFGSGTRLTVV.

This sequence joins TRBV6-1 and TRBJ1-1; no reliable D call. Trimming removed 10 bases at V and 0 bases at J, with 6 bases between. CDR1 and CDR2 (germline): MNHNS, SASEGT. This CDR3 is 11 amino acids long. CDR3 residues: CATLLNTEAFF. CDR3 sequence (DNA): TGTGCCACCCTGCTGAACACTGAAGCTTTCTTT.

The chain uses TRBV6-1 and TRBJ1-5; TRBD1 agrees at 9 bases. V dropped 3 bases and J dropped 0; count of bases not matched to a gene: 6. This CDR3 spans 17 amino acids. Germline V CDR1 and CDR2: MNHNS, SASEGT. The CDR3 is CASSDRDRAASNQPQHF. As DNA, the CDR3 is TGTGCCAGCAGTGACCGGGACAGGGCGGCTAGCAATCAGCCCCAGCATTTT.

The chain has TRBV27 and TRBJ2-7; D perhaps matches TRBD1 (5 bases). Germline loops: CDR1 MNHEY, CDR2 SMNVEV (reference sequence). The length of the CDR3 is 14 residues. Trimming shortened V by 4 bases and J by 7 bases, and 17 bases separated the two germline ends. CDR3 in DNA: TGTGCCAGCAGTTCAGGGCAGGGATCTTGGGAGCAGTACTTC. This gives the protein CASSSGQGSWEQYF.

V is TRBV29-1 and J is TRBJ1-3, with D possibly matching TRBD1 (5 bases). Between the trimmed V and J ends, which lost 5 bases and 1 base, there was a span of 6 bases. This CDR3 has 12 residues. CDR1 is SQVTM and CDR2 is ANQGSEA in the germline V gene. The CDR3, as DNA: TGCAGCGTTCAGGGTTCTGGAAACACCATATATTTT. Translating it yields CSVQGSGNTIYF.

V and J are TRBV19 and TRBJ2-3; 10 bases are shared with TRBD2. The trim removed 6 bases at V and 2 bases at J, leaving 5 bases unmatched. This CDR3 has 15 amino acids. Germline-derived CDR1 and CDR2 are LNHDA and SQIVND (reference sequence). The DNA of the CDR3 is TGTGCCAGTAGCCCTAGCGGGGGACACACAGATACGCAGTATTTT. Translated: CASSPSGGHTDTQYF.